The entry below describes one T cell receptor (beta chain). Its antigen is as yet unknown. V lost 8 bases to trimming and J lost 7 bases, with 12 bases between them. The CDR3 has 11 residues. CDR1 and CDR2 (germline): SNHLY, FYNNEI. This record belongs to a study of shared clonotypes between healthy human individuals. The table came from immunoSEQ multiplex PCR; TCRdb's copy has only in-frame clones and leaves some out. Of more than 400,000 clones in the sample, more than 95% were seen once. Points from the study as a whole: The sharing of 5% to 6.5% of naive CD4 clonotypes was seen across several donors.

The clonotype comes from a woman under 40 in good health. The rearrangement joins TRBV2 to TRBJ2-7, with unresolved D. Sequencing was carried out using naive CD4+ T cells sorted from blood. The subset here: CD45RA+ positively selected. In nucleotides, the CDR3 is TGTGCCAGCCAAGGGCTAGGAGAGCAGTACTTC. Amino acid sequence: CASQGLGEQYF.